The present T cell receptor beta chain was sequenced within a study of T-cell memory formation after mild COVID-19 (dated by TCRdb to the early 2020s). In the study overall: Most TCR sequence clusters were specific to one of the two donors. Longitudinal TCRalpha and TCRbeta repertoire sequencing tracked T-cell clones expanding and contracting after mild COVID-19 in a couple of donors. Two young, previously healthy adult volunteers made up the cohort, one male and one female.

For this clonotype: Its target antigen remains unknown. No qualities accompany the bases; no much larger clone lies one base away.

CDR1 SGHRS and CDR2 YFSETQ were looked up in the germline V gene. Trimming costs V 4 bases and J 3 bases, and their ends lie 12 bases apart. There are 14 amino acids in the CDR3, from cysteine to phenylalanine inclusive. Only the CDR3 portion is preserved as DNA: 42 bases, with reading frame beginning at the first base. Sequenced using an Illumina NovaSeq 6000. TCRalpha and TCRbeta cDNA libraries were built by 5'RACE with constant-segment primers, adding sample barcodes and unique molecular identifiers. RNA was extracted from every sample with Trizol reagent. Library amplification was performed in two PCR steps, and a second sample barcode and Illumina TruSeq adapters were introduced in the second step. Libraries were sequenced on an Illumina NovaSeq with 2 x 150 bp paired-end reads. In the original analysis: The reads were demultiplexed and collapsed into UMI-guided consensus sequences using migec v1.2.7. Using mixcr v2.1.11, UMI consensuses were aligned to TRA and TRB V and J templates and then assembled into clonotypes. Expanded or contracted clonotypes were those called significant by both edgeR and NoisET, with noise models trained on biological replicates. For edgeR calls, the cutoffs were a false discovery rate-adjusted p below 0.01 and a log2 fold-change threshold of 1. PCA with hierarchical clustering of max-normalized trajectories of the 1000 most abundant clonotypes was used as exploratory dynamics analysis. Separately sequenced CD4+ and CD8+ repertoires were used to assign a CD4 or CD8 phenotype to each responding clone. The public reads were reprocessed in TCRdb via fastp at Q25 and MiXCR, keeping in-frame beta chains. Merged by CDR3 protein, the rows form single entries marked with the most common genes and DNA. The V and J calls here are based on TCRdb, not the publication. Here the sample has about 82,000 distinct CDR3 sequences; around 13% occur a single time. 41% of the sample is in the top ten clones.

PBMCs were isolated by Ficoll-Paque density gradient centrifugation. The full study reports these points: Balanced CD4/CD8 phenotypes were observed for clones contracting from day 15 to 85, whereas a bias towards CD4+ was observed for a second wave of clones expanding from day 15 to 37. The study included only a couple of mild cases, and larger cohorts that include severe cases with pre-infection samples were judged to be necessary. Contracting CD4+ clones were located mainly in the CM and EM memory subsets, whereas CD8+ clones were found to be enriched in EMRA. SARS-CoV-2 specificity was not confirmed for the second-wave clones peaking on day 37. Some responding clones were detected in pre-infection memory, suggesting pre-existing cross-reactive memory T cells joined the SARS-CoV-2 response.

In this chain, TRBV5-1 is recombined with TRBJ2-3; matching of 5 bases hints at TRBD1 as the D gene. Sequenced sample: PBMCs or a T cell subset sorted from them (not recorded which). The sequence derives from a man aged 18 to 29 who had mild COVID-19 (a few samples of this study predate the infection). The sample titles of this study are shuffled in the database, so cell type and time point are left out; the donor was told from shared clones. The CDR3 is CASSPTEPTDTQYF. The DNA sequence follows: TGCGCCAGCAGCCCGACAGAACCTACAGATACGCAGTATTTT.